The 27 T cell receptor beta chains below come from one sample, sequenced in a study of T cell responses to AZD1222 COVID-19 vaccine. Some clones are missing from TCRdb's copy, which holds only in-frame ones; the method was immunoSEQ multiplex PCR. The profile covers some 150,000 clones, with around 89% appearing a single time and around 4.5% taken by the ten largest. The sequencing used peripheral blood, collected 28 days after the second dose of the MenACWY control vaccine. These receptors were taken from an adult who received the MenACWY meningococcal vaccine as a control.

The chain carries TRBV3-1 (or the pseudogene TRBV3-2) and TRBJ2-1, with D possibly TRBD2 on 6 matching bases. This CDR3 comprises 17 residues. Trimming removed 0 bases at V and 4 bases at J, with 16 bases between. CDR1 and CDR2 (germline): LGHDT, YNNKEL (reference sequence). The DNA for the CDR3 is TGTGCCAGCAGCCAAGATTTTGTTAGCGGAGGTTACAATGAGCAGTTCTTC. It translates to CASSQDFVSGGYNEQFF.

The chain carries TRBV3-1 (or the pseudogene TRBV3-2) and TRBJ2-6; D uncertain. Trimming stripped 4 bases from V and 1 base from J, with 14 bases between. The CDR3 runs to 17 residues. Per germline, CDR1 LGHDT and CDR2 YNNKEL (reference sequence). DNA of the CDR3: TGTGCCAGCAGCCGTGGCCAGCCGAGGTCTGGGGCCAACGTCCTGACTTTC. It translates to CASSRGQPRSGANVLTF.

The chain is built from TRBV5-1 and TRBJ2-7; D perhaps matches TRBD2 (7 bases). Trimming left V 4 bases short and J 1 base short, with 27 bases between. The CDR3 covers 19 residues. The germline CDR1 and CDR2 sequences are SGHRS and YFSETQ. CDR3 sequence: CASSIGWGGLRGQSYEQYF. DNA of the CDR3: TGCGCCAGCAGCATAGGGTGGGGAGGGTTGCGGGGACAATCCTACGAGCAGTACTTC.

The sample holds a few counts of this clone. The J gene is TRBJ2-7, the V gene TRBV9; D is unclear. The CDR3 loop spans 14 amino acids. The germline V gene has CDR1 SGDLS and CDR2 YYNGEE. Deletions cut 1 base from V and 2 bases from J, with 10 bases between. The CDR3 region is CASSVFAETYEQYF. The CDR3 DNA reads as TGTGCCAGCAGCGTATTCGCAGAGACCTACGAGCAGTACTTC.

The CDR3 loop is CASSPLDISYNSPLHF. Here the CDR3 DNA reads TGTGCCAGCTCACCACTAGACATCTCCTATAATTCACCCCTCCACTTT. The J gene is TRBJ1-6, the V gene TRBV18; no firm D call. V was pared by 1 base and J by 0 bases, with 7 bases between. The CDR3 loop spans 16 amino acids. The V gene's germline CDR1 is KGHSH and CDR2 LQKENI.

The genes are TRBV3-1 (or the pseudogene TRBV3-2) and TRBJ1-3; D is uncertain. The CDR3 consists of 14 residues. Trimming removed 6 bases from V and 0 bases from J, with 9 bases in between. Germline V gene sequence: CDR1 LGHDT, CDR2 YNNKEL (reference sequence). CDR3 DNA sequence: TGTGCCAGCAGTCCAGTGAGCTCTGGAAACACCATATATTTT. Protein sequence: CASSPVSSGNTIYF.

The J gene is TRBJ2-1, the V gene TRBV9; D is unclear. Trimming shortened V by 1 base and J by 4 bases, and 9 bases separated the two germline ends. Germline V gene lookup returns CDR1 SGDLS and CDR2 YYNGEE. CDR3 length: 14 residues. DNA for the CDR3: TGTGCCAGCAGCGTATCTTCCGGGTACAATGAGCAGTTCTTC. This gives the protein CASSVSSGYNEQFF.

This clone showed up just once. The chain has TRBV5-1 and TRBJ2-3; no definite D call. Germline V gene lookup returns CDR1 SGHRS and CDR2 YFSETQ. This CDR3 has 16 residues. The V gene lost 0 bases and the J gene lost 1 base, with 12 bases spanning the gap. CDR3 bases: TGCGCCAGCAGCTTGGATATCAGTTCGGGCACAGATACGCAGTATTTT. This sequence encodes CASSLDISSGTDTQYF.

The CDR3 spells CASREGLAGGIYEQYF. In nucleotides, the CDR3 is TGTGCCAGCAGAGAGGGGCTAGCGGGAGGGATCTACGAGCAGTACTTC. The chain couples TRBV6-4 to TRBJ2-7; 12 nucleotides align to TRBD2. The CDR3 is made up of 16 amino acids. Germline V CDR1 and CDR2: MRHNA, SNTAGT. Losses at the gene ends were 6 bases for V and 3 bases for J; bases not matched to a gene: 9.

V is TRBV7-2 and J is TRBJ1-6; D possibly corresponds to TRBD1 (6 bases). The germline CDR1 and CDR2 sequences are SGHTA and FQGNSA. Trimming stripped 2 bases from V and 0 bases from J, with 11 bases between. The CDR3 spans 17 residues. CDR3 coding DNA: TGTGCCAGCAGCTTAAACCAGGGGTCCTCCTATAATTCACCCCTCCACTTT. Translating gives CASSLNQGSSYNSPLHF.

V usage is TRBV28 and J usage is TRBJ1-1; TRBD1 aligns across 7 bases. Germline trimming cut 5 bases from V and 11 bases from J; bases unmatched to any gene: 11. This CDR3 is 13 amino acids long. Germline assignment: CDR1 MDHEN and CDR2 SYDVKM. The CDR3 bases are TGTGCCAGCAGTCCAGGAGACAGGGTCGACGCTTTCTTT. This gives the protein CASSPGDRVDAFF.

This clone was observed a single time. This chain connects TRBV19 to TRBJ2-1; 12 bases map to TRBD1. Per the germline V gene, CDR1 is LNHDA and CDR2 is SQIVND (reference sequence). This CDR3 is built from 18 residues. V shed 4 bases and J 0 bases; nucleotides not matched to a gene: 7. The DNA of the CDR3 is TGTGCCAGTAGTAGGGGACAGGGGGCCTTCAGCTCCTACAATGAGCAGTTCTTC. Protein: CASSRGQGAFSSYNEQFF.

V usage is TRBV27 and J usage is TRBJ1-4, with a possible D match to TRBD1 (5 bases). The CDR3 is made up of 14 amino acids. Germline V gene data show CDR1 as MNHEY and CDR2 as SMNVEV (reference sequence). Trimming stripped 3 bases from V and 8 bases from J, with 13 bases between. The CDR3 coding sequence is TGTGCCAGCAGTTTGGGGCAGGGAAGAGAAAAACTGTTTTTT. Amino acid sequence: CASSLGQGREKLFF.

This clone came up a few times. V and J are TRBV5-8 and TRBJ2-7; D is unresolved. V was shortened by 0 bases and J by 2 bases, with 6 bases between the two germline ends. CDR3 length: 13 residues. Germline lookup yields CDR1 SGHTS and CDR2 YDEGEE. CDR3 nucleotide sequence: TGTGCCAGCAGCTTGGTTCGGGCCTACGAGCAGTACTTC. Encoded protein: CASSLVRAYEQYF.

V gene TRBV18 combines with J gene TRBJ1-4; D gene ambiguous. This CDR3 spans 14 amino acids. With 5 bases removed from V and 3 bases from J, the gap between germline ends came to 10 bases. CDR1 is KGHSH and CDR2 is LQKENI in the germline V gene. The CDR3 nucleotides are TGTGCCAGCTCAGAGGGAAACCCTAATGAAAAACTGTTTTTT. As protein: CASSEGNPNEKLFF.

The V gene is TRBV3-1 (or the pseudogene TRBV3-2), the J gene TRBJ2-7; D gene uncertain. Trimming removed 3 bases from V and 0 bases from J, with 21 bases in between. The CDR3 consists of 18 residues. Germline CDR1 and CDR2: LGHDT and YNNKEL (reference sequence). CDR3 amino acids: CASSHQKRPRVASYEQYF. The DNA of the CDR3 is TGTGCCAGCAGCCACCAGAAAAGACCAAGGGTTGCCTCCTACGAGCAGTACTTC.

The CDR3 bases are TGTGCCATCAGTGACGGGACTAGCGGGAGGGCCCCAGGAGGGCAGTTCTTC. Translating gives CAISDGTSGRAPGGQFF. This chain connects TRBV10-3 to TRBJ2-1, with 16 bases matching TRBD2. The CDR3 contains 17 residues. Germline lookup yields CDR1 ENHRY and CDR2 SYGVKD. The trim removed 3 bases at V and 12 bases at J, leaving 11 bases unmatched.

The chain combines TRBV29-1 with TRBJ2-3; D remains ambiguous. The CDR3 consists of 17 residues. Germline V gene data show CDR1 as SQVTM and CDR2 as ANQGSEA. V was shortened by 3 bases and J by 2 bases, with 21 bases between the two germline ends. In DNA, the CDR3 is TGCAGCGTTGACGGCCGAATCACAATCATATCCACAGATACGCAGTATTTT. Translating it yields CSVDGRITIISTDTQYF.

The V gene is TRBV7-2, the J gene TRBJ2-7; 7 nucleotides match TRBD1. The ends lost 5 bases at V and 3 bases at J; junction bases unmatched: 10. CDR1 and CDR2 from the germline V gene are SGHTA and FQGNSA. The CDR3 sequence is 15 residues long. CDR3 nucleotide sequence: TGTGCCAGCAGCCGCTTCTGGGACAGCTTCTACGAGCAGTACTTC. Its translation: CASSRFWDSFYEQYF.

This chain uses TRBV24-1 with TRBJ1-1, with D unclear. CDR3 length: 17 amino acids. CDR1 and CDR2 (germline): KGHDR, SFDVKD. Between the trimmed V and J ends, which lost 9 bases and 1 base, there was a span of 23 bases. The CDR3 sequence is CATYLHPIHLGNTEAFF. For the CDR3, the DNA is TGTGCCACCTATCTCCACCCTATTCACCTGGGGAACACTGAAGCTTTCTTT.

The chain links TRBV6-5 to TRBJ2-7, with D perhaps TRBD1 or TRBD2 (5 bases each). The CDR3 is 13 amino acids. Deletions cut 7 bases from V and 3 bases from J, with 13 bases between. Germline-derived CDR1 and CDR2 are MNHEY and SVGAGI. The CDR3 DNA follows: TGTGCCAGCATTTCGGGGCAGGGCTACGAGCAGTACTTC. This translates into CASISGQGYEQYF.

The V and J genes are TRBV27 and TRBJ1-1, with TRBD1 matching 8 bases. The CDR3 loop spans 15 amino acids. Germline V lookup: CDR1 MNHEY, CDR2 SMNVEV (reference sequence). J was trimmed by 3 bases and V by 5 bases; bases with no gene match: 8. The chain's CDR3 is CASSGGQALYTEAFF. The CDR3 coding sequence is TGTGCCAGCAGTGGGGGACAGGCACTTTACACTGAAGCTTTCTTT.

The chain joins TRBV6-5 to TRBJ2-5; 13 bases match TRBD2. Germline loops: CDR1 MNHEY, CDR2 SVGAGI. Trimming took 4 bases from V and 9 from J; bases not matched to a gene: 11. The CDR3 length is 16 residues. The CDR3 loop is CASSSISALAGGAQYF. The DNA for the CDR3 is TGTGCCAGCAGTTCCATTTCTGCACTAGCGGGAGGGGCCCAGTACTTC.

The chain joins TRBV7-9 to TRBJ2-1; TRBD2 is a possible D gene (5 bases). The CDR3 has 15 residues. V lost 2 bases and J lost 0, with 8 bases in between. Germline loops: CDR1 SEHNR, CDR2 FQNEAQ (reference sequence). The DNA for the CDR3 is TGTGCCAGCAGCTTATCGGGGAGCTCCTACAATGAGCAGTTCTTC. This sequence encodes CASSLSGSSYNEQFF.

On this clone itself: Other DNA sequences of this sample code for an identical CDR3. The gene calls are TRBV11-2 and TRBJ1-6, with no clear D. Trimming cost V 1 base and J 9 bases, with 4 bases left between them. CDR3 length: 12 residues. The germline V gene has CDR1 SGHAT and CDR2 FQNNGV. The CDR3 region has the DNA TGTGCCAGCAGCTTAGGGCGTTCACCCCTCCACTTT. Protein: CASSLGRSPLHF.

The J gene is TRBJ1-2, the V gene TRBV10-1; TRBD1 matches 7 bases. The CDR3 has 13 residues. CDR1 is WNHNN, CDR2 SYGVQD, per germline (reference sequence). V shed 6 bases, J shed 7 bases, and the junction held 8 bases outside the gene matches. The CDR3 coding sequence is TGCGCCAGCAGCAAGACAGGGACGTCTGGCTACACCTTC. This sequence encodes CASSKTGTSGYTF.

CDR3 nucleotide sequence: TGTGCCAGTAGTCACAGGGAGAGGAACAATCAGCCCCAGCATTTT. This sequence encodes CASSHRERNNQPQHF. This chain uses TRBV19 with TRBJ1-5; tentative D call: TRBD1 (6 bases). V gave up 5 bases and J gave up 3 bases, with 14 bases separating them. The CDR3 covers 15 residues. The V gene's germline CDR1 is LNHDA and CDR2 SQIVND (reference sequence).